Listed here is a single TCR beta chain. This entry comes from a study of radiation and T cells in renal cell carcinoma. Regarding time point: baseline pretreatment blood. The sample's treatment: 15 Gy SBRT to primary tumor, nephrectomy 4 weeks later. V was shortened by 4 bases and J by 5 bases, with 18 bases between the two germline ends. The germline V gene has CDR1 SGHNT and CDR2 YYREEE (reference sequence). The CDR3 covers 15 residues. The repertoire was sequenced with immunoSEQ multiplex PCR; TCRdb's copy has only in-frame clones and lacks some. The table lists 85,000 to 100,000 clones, less than 90% of them singletons.

This chain connects TRBV5-4 to TRBJ2-5, with D perhaps TRBD1 (6 bases). The sample was blood, taken from a patient whose treatment included radiotherapy and nephrectomy. The TCR was taken from a man aged 45 to 65 with renal cell carcinoma. The CDR3 DNA reads as TGTGCCAGCAGCCCCTCGGTTGGGGGCGCGGAGACCCAGTACTTC. Its translation: CASSPSVGGAETQYF.